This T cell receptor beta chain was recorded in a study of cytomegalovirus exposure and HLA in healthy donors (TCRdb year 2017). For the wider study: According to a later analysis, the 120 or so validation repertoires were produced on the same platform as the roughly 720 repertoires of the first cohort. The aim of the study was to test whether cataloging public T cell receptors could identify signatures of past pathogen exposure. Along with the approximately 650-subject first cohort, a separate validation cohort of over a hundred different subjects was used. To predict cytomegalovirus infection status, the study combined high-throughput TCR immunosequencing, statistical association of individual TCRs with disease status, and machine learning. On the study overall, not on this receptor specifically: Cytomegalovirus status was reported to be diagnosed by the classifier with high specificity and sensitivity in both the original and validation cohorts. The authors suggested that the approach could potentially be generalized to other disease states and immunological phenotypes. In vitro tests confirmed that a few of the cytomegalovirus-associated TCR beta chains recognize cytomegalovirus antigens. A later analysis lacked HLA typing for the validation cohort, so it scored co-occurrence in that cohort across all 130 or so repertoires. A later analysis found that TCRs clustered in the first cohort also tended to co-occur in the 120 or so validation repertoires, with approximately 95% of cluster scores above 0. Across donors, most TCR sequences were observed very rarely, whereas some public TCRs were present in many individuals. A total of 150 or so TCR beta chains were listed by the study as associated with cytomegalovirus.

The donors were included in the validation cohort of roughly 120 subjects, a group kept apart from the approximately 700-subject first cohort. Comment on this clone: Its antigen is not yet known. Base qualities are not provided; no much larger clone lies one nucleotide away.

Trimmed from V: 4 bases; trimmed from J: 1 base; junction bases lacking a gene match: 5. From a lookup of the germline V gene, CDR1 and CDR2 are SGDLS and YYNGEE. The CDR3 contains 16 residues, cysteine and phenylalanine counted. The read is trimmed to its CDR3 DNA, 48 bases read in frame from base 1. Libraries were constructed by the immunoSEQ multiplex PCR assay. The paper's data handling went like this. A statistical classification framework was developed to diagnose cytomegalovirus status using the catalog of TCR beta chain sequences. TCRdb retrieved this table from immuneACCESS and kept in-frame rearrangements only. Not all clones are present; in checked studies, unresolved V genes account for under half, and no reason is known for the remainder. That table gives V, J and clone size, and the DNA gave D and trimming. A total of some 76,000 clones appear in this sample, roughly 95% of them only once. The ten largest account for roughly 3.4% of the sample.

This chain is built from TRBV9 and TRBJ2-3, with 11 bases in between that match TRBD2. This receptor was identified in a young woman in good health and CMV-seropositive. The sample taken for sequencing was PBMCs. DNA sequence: TGTGCCAGCAGCTCGACTAGCGGGACGGGCACAGATACGCAGTATTTT. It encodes CASSSTSGTGTDTQYF.